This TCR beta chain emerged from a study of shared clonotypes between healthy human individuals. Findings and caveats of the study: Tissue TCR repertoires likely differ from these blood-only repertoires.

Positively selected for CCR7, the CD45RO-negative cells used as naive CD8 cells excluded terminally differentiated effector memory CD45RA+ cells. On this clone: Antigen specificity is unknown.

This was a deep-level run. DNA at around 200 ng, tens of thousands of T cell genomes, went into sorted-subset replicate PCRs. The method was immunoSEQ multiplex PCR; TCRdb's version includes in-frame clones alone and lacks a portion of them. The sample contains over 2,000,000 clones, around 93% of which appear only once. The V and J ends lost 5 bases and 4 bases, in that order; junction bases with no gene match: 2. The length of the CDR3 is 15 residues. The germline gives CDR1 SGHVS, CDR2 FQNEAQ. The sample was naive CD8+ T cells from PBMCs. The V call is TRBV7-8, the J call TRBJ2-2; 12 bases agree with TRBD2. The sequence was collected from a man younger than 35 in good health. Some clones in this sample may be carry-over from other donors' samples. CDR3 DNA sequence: TGTGCCAGCAGCCTGACTAGCGGGAGCACCGGGGAGCTGTTTTTT. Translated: CASSLTSGSTGELFF.